The 30 T cell receptor beta chains reported below all come from one sample, sequenced in a study of post-analysis software for immune sequencing data (dated by TCRdb to the mid-2010s). The paper's findings and limits, for the study overall: About 5 TRBV segments, including TRBV5-6, TRBV5-1 and TRBV20-1, were significantly more frequent in patients than controls.

For these TCRs, the target antigens are not known. Library preparation was by PCR. The listed sequencing device is Illumina HiSeq 2500. To reduce PCR and sequencing biases, unique molecular identifiers were built into the TCR beta cDNA libraries. TCRdb trimmed the raw reads at Q25, called clones with MiXCR and kept productive beta chains. Merged by CDR3 protein, the rows form single entries marked with the most common genes and DNA. The sample contains fewer than 850,000 distinct CDR3 sequences, 46% of them found a single time. Roughly 4.4% of the sample lies in the top ten. The specimen sequenced was blood. Source of these receptors: a girl aged 5-17 years with multiple sclerosis.

The genes are TRBV7-9 and TRBJ1-1; D possibly corresponds to TRBD1 (5 bases). The V end was cut by 11 bases, the J end by 4 bases, with 8 bases between. The germline V gene encodes CDR1 SEHNR and CDR2 FQNEAQ (reference sequence). The CDR3 covers 10 residues. This CDR3 reads CAGGGTEAFF. In DNA, the CDR3 is TGTGCCGGCGGGGGCACTGAAGCTTTCTTT.

The sample holds a few counts of this clonotype. This chain joins TRBV7-2 and TRBJ2-7; 10 nucleotides match TRBD1. V shed 2 bases, J shed 3 bases, and the junction held 7 bases outside the gene matches. From germline, CDR1 is SGHTA and CDR2 FQGNSA. The CDR3 contains 16 residues. DNA for the CDR3: TGTGCCAGCAGCTTAACGGGACAGGGGATTAACTACGAGCAGTACTTC. As protein: CASSLTGQGINYEQYF.

This clonotype has just a few counts. This sequence joins TRBV19 and TRBJ2-1; 8 positions agree with TRBD2. With V trimmed by 3 bases and J by 9 bases, 4 bases remained unmatched. The CDR3 loop spans 13 amino acids. CDR1 and CDR2 (germline): LNHDA, SQIVND (reference sequence). As DNA, the CDR3 is TGTGCCAGTAGTATGGCGGGGGGATCTGAGCAGTTCTTC. Translating gives CASSMAGGSEQFF. The entire variable domain, with the rest obtained from reference TRBV19 and TRBJ2-1, is as follows: DGGITQSPKYLFRKEGQNVTLSCEQNLNHDAMYWYRQDPGQGLRLIYYSQIVNDFQKGDIAEGYSVSREKKESFPLTVTSAQKNPTAFYLCASSMAGGSEQFFGPGTRLTVL.

This clonotype was detected only a few times. The genes are TRBV29-1 and TRBJ1-2; tentatively, D is TRBD1 (5 bases). The CDR3 extends over 14 amino acids. In germline, CDR1 is SQVTM, CDR2 ANQGSEA. V lost 2 bases and J 6 bases, leaving 16 bases between the germline ends. The CDR3 protein is CSVEIRGGVDGYTF. In DNA form, the CDR3 reads TGCAGCGTTGAAATAAGGGGAGGTGTGGATGGCTACACCTTC.

This clonotype was counted only a few times. This chain connects TRBV20-1 to TRBJ1-4; 7 bases align to TRBD1. This CDR3 has 13 residues. Germline V gene lookup returns CDR1 DFQATT and CDR2 SNEGSKA (reference sequence). J lost 8 bases, V lost 1 base, and 4 bases had no gene match. The CDR3 here is CSARGDSPEKLFF. CDR3 bases: TGCAGTGCTAGAGGGGACAGCCCAGAAAAACTGTTTTTT.

V gene TRBV12-3 or TRBV12-4 combines with J gene TRBJ2-3; D unclear. CDR3 length equals 14 residues. V lost 5 bases and J 2 bases, leaving 11 bases between the germline ends. The CDR3 protein is CASSPQSDTDTQYF. The CDR3 nucleotides read TGTGCCAGCAGTCCCCAATCGGACACAGATACGCAGTATTTT.

The rearrangement joins TRBV5-8 to TRBJ2-4; the D is unclear. The DNA end is a closer match to TRBJ2-7, so the J assignment may be wrong. The length of the CDR3 is 14 residues. Looked up from germline, CDR1 is SGHTS and CDR2 is YDEGEE. CDR3: CASSRMAGSYEQYF. The CDR3 DNA is TGTGCCAGCAGTCGGATGGCAGGCAGCTACGAGCAGTACTTC.

This clonotype was seen more than once but under ten times. This chain joins TRBV5-1 and TRBJ2-7; D is perhaps TRBD1 or TRBD2 (5 bases each). V was trimmed by 2 bases and J by 4 bases, leaving 16 bases between them. The CDR3 has 15 amino acids. In germline, CDR1 is SGHRS, CDR2 YFSETQ. CDR3 sequence (DNA): TGCGCCAGCAGCTTCAACACCGGGACGATTTACGAGCAGTACTTC. Protein product: CASSFNTGTIYEQYF.

The V call is TRBV11-2, the J call TRBJ2-1; 11 positions agree with TRBD2. The CDR3 is made up of 15 amino acids. The germline CDR1 and CDR2 sequences are SGHAT and FQNNGV. Trimming at V came to 5 bases and at J to 4 bases, leaving 4 bases not matched to a gene. The CDR3 loop reads CASSATSGMYNEQFF. The CDR3 DNA is TGTGCCAGCAGCGCGACTAGCGGGATGTACAATGAGCAGTTCTTC.

The rearrangement joins TRBV12-3 or TRBV12-4 to TRBJ2-4, with a tentative D call TRBD2 (6 bases). This CDR3 comprises 14 residues. Trimming left V 7 bases short and J 1 base short, with 11 bases between. The CDR3 spells CASTSRGAKNIQYF. CDR3 in DNA: TGTGCCAGCACTTCCCGGGGGGCCAAAAACATTCAGTACTTC.

There are a few counts of this clonotype. The chain recombines TRBV9 with TRBJ2-3; D is unclear. With 0 bases removed from V and 4 bases from J, the gap between germline ends came to 12 bases. The germline gives CDR1 SGDLS, CDR2 YYNGEE. The CDR3 loop spans 15 amino acids. CDR3 sequence reads: CASSVEGVVSDTQYF. The CDR3 nucleotides read TGTGCCAGCAGCGTAGAAGGAGTGGTTTCAGATACGCAGTATTTT.

This chain joins TRBV9 and TRBJ2-1, with 16 bases lining up with TRBD2. V was clipped by 4 bases and J by 9 bases; unmatched bases: 19. The CDR3 is 20 amino acids. CDR1 and CDR2 from the germline V gene are SGDLS and YYNGEE. CDR3 nucleotides: TGTGCCAGCAGCACCTTACCGGGACTAGCGGGAGGGCCTGGTTCTATTGAGCAGTTCTTC. Protein sequence: CASSTLPGLAGGPGSIEQFF.

This clonotype was seen a handful of times. The chain carries TRBV20-1 and TRBJ2-7; no reliable D call. Trimming left V 1 base short and J 0 bases short, with 4 bases between. The CDR3 loop spans 12 amino acids. Germline values: CDR1 DFQATT, CDR2 SNEGSKA (reference sequence). The CDR3 DNA reads as TGCAGTGCTAGAGGGGGCTCCTACGAGCAGTACTTC. This codes for CSARGGSYEQYF.

The chain links TRBV6-1 to TRBJ2-4, with D perhaps matching TRBD1 or TRBD2 (5 bases each). The J call is doubtful: the DNA matches TRBJ2-5 better. This CDR3 comprises 13 residues. The V gene's germline CDR1 is MNHNS and CDR2 SASEGT. The CDR3 spells CASTRGSEETQYF. The CDR3, as DNA: TGTGCCAGCACGAGGGGCTCTGAGGAGACCCAGTACTTC.

The chain combines TRBV20-1 with TRBJ2-5, with D possibly matching TRBD1 (6 bases). Looked up from germline, CDR1 is DFQATT and CDR2 is SNEGSKA (reference sequence). V lost 6 bases to trimming and J lost 4 bases, with 12 bases between them. The CDR3 length is 12 residues. CDR3 in amino acids: CSALQGRETQYF. In DNA form, the CDR3 reads TGCAGTGCGCTTCAGGGGAGAGAGACCCAGTACTTC.

The J gene is TRBJ2-3, the V gene TRBV20-1; a weak D match, TRBD2 (5 bases). Germline-derived CDR1 and CDR2 are DFQATT and SNEGSKA (reference sequence). The length of the CDR3 is 15 residues. V gave up 5 bases and J gave up 0 bases, with 15 bases separating them. The DNA of the CDR3 is TGCAGTGCTGGCCTCAGCGGATTTAGCACAGATACGCAGTATTTT. Its protein is CSAGLSGFSTDTQYF.

The rearrangement joins TRBV5-5 to TRBJ2-7; maybe TRBD1 (5 bases). The CDR3 covers 14 residues. V was pared by 4 bases and J by 4 bases, with 15 bases between. Germline CDR1 SGHKS, CDR2 YYEKEE (reference sequence). This CDR3 reads CASSQGRSPYEQYF. The CDR3 DNA is TGTGCCAGCAGCCAGGGCAGGTCCCCTTACGAGCAGTACTTC.

The gene calls are TRBV12-3 or TRBV12-4 and TRBJ2-3, with D tentatively TRBD2 (5 bases). Trimming took 5 bases from V and 0 from J, leaving 18 bases between them. The CDR3 consists of 17 residues. CDR3: CASSPRRSGVSTDTQYF. The CDR3 DNA follows: TGTGCCAGCAGTCCCCGGCGGAGCGGAGTTAGCACAGATACGCAGTATTTT.

The chain combines TRBV13 with TRBJ2-3; the D gene is possibly TRBD2 (6 bases). CDR1 is PRHDT and CDR2 is FYEKMQ in the germline V gene (reference sequence). The V end lost 3 bases, the J end lost 4 bases, and 11 bases lay between the germline ends. The CDR3 sequence is 14 residues long. This chain's CDR3 is CASSFTGVPDTQYF. The CDR3 nucleotides read TGTGCCAGCAGCTTTACGGGGGTCCCAGATACGCAGTATTTT.

V usage is TRBV12-3 or TRBV12-4 and J usage is TRBJ2-4; a possible D gene is TRBD1 (6 bases). The germline V and J ends were trimmed by 6 bases and 4 bases, with 13 bases remaining between them. This CDR3 is built from 14 residues. The CDR3 protein is CASRPTGNKNIQYF. Written as DNA, the CDR3 is TGTGCCAGCAGGCCCACAGGGAATAAAAACATTCAGTACTTC.

This chain links TRBV12-3 or TRBV12-4 with TRBJ2-7; 9 bases line up with TRBD2. V gave up 3 bases and J gave up 4 bases; unmatched junction bases: 10. CDR3 length equals 16 residues. The CDR3 spells CASSLKAGGPGYEQYF. The CDR3, as DNA: TGTGCCAGCAGTTTGAAGGCGGGAGGGCCGGGGTACGAGCAGTACTTC.

This clonotype was seen more than once but under ten times. This rearrangement joins TRBV10-3 to TRBJ1-5; TRBD1 is a possible D gene (5 bases). This CDR3 contains 15 residues. The V and J ends lost 0 bases and 5 bases respectively, with 11 bases between them. CDR1 is ENHRY and CDR2 is SYGVKD in the germline V gene. The CDR3 spells CAISESGDGDQPQHF. The CDR3 DNA reads as TGTGCCATCAGTGAGTCGGGGGACGGAGATCAGCCCCAGCATTTT.

CDR3 in DNA: TGTGCCAGCAGCTTACGGGTCTTCGGAAACATTCAGTACTTC. It yields the protein CASSLRVFGNIQYF. This chain connects TRBV21-1 to TRBJ2-4. TRBV21-1 is a pseudogene segment. The length of the CDR3 is 14 residues.

The chain uses TRBV20-1 and TRBJ2-1; weak D call: TRBD2 (5 bases). The DNA end is a closer match to TRBJ2-7, so the J assignment may be wrong. CDR1 and CDR2 (germline): DFQATT, SNEGSKA (reference sequence). The CDR3 sequence is 17 residues long. In DNA form, the CDR3 reads TGCAGTGCTAGAGATCTGCGAGCGGTAAGCTCCTACAATGAGCAGTACTTC. Translation: CSARDLRAVSSYNEQYF.

This clonotype was picked up a small number of times. The J gene is TRBJ2-7, the V gene TRBV2, with a possible D match to TRBD1 (5 bases). Trimming shortened V by 6 bases and J by 4 bases, and 10 bases separated the two germline ends. This CDR3 region has 12 residues. Germline V gene sequence: CDR1 SNHLY, CDR2 FYNNEI. The CDR3 protein is CASRGDSYEQYF. The CDR3 DNA is TGTGCCAGCAGGGGCGACAGTTACGAGCAGTACTTC.

This clonotype showed up just a few times. The chain uses TRBV28 and TRBJ2-3; possibly TRBD1 for D (6 bases). The germline V gene encodes CDR1 MDHEN and CDR2 SYDVKM. V was cut by 5 bases and J by 3 bases, with 15 bases left in between. This CDR3 contains 15 residues. CDR3 DNA sequence: TGTGCCAGCAGTGTACAGGGCAGAAGTACAGATACGCAGTATTTT. This codes for CASSVQGRSTDTQYF.

This chain links TRBV27 with TRBJ2-5, with D perhaps assigned TRBD1 or TRBD2 (5 bases each). The V end lost 3 bases, the J end lost 11 bases, and 19 bases lay between the germline ends. The CDR3 loop spans 14 amino acids. The germline V gene has CDR1 MNHEY and CDR2 SMNVEV (reference sequence). The CDR3 is CASSFRTGPYGQYF. CDR3 bases: TGTGCCAGCAGTTTTAGGACGGGACCTTACGGGCAGTACTTC.

This rearrangement joins TRBV12-3 or TRBV12-4 to TRBJ2-5, with 7 bases matching TRBD2. The CDR3 is 13 amino acids. The ends lost 6 bases at V and 11 bases at J; junction bases unmatched: 12. The CDR3 loop is CASSPTGAREQYF. Here the CDR3 DNA reads TGTGCCAGCAGCCCAACTGGGGCGCGGGAGCAGTACTTC.

This clonotype was seen once. The chain joins TRBV20-1 to TRBJ1-4; tentatively, D is TRBD1 (5 bases). V shed 6 bases and J shed 1 base, with 15 bases lying between them. CDR3 length: 15 amino acids. Germline lookup yields CDR1 DFQATT and CDR2 SNEGSKA (reference sequence). Here the CDR3 reads CSATPTGRTNEKLFF. The CDR3 DNA follows: TGCAGTGCCACCCCCACGGGGCGAACTAATGAAAAACTGTTTTTT.

CDR3 DNA: TGTGCCAGCAGCTTGGTGGGACTACGACACAATGAGCAGTTCTTC. Its translation is CASSLVGLRHNEQFF. The gene calls are TRBV5-5 and TRBJ2-1; TRBD2 matches 7 bases. This CDR3 has 15 residues. The V segment lost 0 bases and the J segment 5 bases; nucleotides outside the gene matches: 5. In germline, CDR1 is SGHKS, CDR2 YYEKEE (reference sequence).